The 25 T cell receptor beta chains below all came from one sample that was sequenced in a study of T and B cells in COVID-19 patients. TRB was amplified from around 250-500 ng of blood genomic DNA. BIOMED2 TRB-A/B primer pools were used in multiplex TRB PCR. A single record per CDR3 protein comes from TCRdb applying MiXCR to the multiplex PCR reads. Among 9,500 or so distinct CDR3 sequences listed, about 36% were seen once. Sequenced: blood. The receptors stem from a human donor with active COVID-19.

The chain recombines TRBV20-1 with TRBJ2-1, with 7 bases aligning to TRBD1. In germline, CDR1 is DFQATT, CDR2 SNEGSKA (reference sequence). The CDR3 extends over 13 amino acids. Trimming removed 1 base from V and 5 bases from J; junction bases left unmatched: 2. DNA for the CDR3: TGCAGTGCTAGAGTGGGGACAGACAATGAGCAGTTCTTC. This gives the protein CSARVGTDNEQFF.

The chain has TRBV5-4 and TRBJ1-4, with 8 bases fitting TRBD1. The CDR3 is 13 residues long. Trimming took 5 bases from V and 8 from J; bases not matched to a gene: 5. CDR1 and CDR2 from the germline V gene are SGHNT and YYREEE (reference sequence). CDR3 in DNA: TGTGCCAGCAGTGAGACAGGGGAAGAAAAACTGTTTTTT. This sequence encodes CASSETGEEKLFF.

There are many counts of this clonotype. The rearrangement links TRBV18 to TRBJ2-3; D gene ambiguous. This CDR3 comprises 13 residues. CDR1 is KGHSH and CDR2 is LQKENI in the germline V gene. The ends were cut back, 0 bases at V and 6 bases at J, with 7 bases in the middle. DNA of the CDR3: TGTGCCAGCTCACCACCCGGCGGTGATACGCAGTATTTT. This translates into CASSPPGGDTQYF.

The chain carries TRBV6-5 and TRBJ1-1; D might be TRBD1 (5 bases). CDR3 length: 12 residues. Germline-derived CDR1 and CDR2 are MNHEY and SVGAGI. Trimming cost V 5 bases and J 12 bases, with 16 bases left between them. CDR3 amino acids: CASSSAGASSFF. The CDR3 bases are TGTGCCAGCAGTAGCGCCGGGGCGAGTTCTTTCTTT.

There are a few counts of this clonotype. V and J are TRBV5-4 and TRBJ1-2; D call uncertain. Trimming pared 0 bases from V and 4 bases from J, leaving 7 bases between. Germline V gives CDR1 SGHNT, CDR2 YYREEE (reference sequence). The CDR3 has 13 residues. The CDR3 is CASSLGAGYGYTF. The DNA of the CDR3 is TGTGCCAGCAGCTTGGGGGCAGGCTATGGCTACACCTTC.

V and J are TRBV6-5 and TRBJ1-2, with D possibly TRBD1 on 6 matching bases. Germline lookup yields CDR1 MNHEY and CDR2 SVGAGI. Trimming took 6 bases from V and 4 from J, leaving 12 bases between them. The CDR3 has 13 amino acids. CDR3 nucleotide sequence: TGTGCCAGCAGAACAGGGTTGACCTATGGCTACACCTTC. Translating gives CASRTGLTYGYTF.

The chain has TRBV27 and TRBJ1-2; TRBD1 aligns across 7 bases. The germline CDR1 and CDR2 sequences are MNHEY and SMNVEV (reference sequence). The length of the CDR3 is 12 residues. J was trimmed by 6 bases and V by 5 bases; bases with no gene match: 3. CDR3 loop: CASSPGQHGYTF. As DNA, the CDR3 is TGTGCCAGCAGTCCGGGACAGCATGGCTACACCTTC.

The rearrangement joins TRBV19 to TRBJ1-3, with D hard to call. Trimming removed 3 bases at V and 1 base at J, with 7 bases between. The CDR3 has 14 residues. Looked up from germline, CDR1 is LNHDA and CDR2 is SQIVND (reference sequence). In nucleotides, the CDR3 is TGTGCCAGTAGTATGGGCATTTCTGGAAACACCATATATTTT. Its translation: CASSMGISGNTIYF.

In its sample, this clonotype is medium-sized. The chain joins TRBV19 to TRBJ2-3; D might be TRBD1 (8 bases). Trimming stripped 9 bases from V and 5 bases from J, with 15 bases between. Germline assignment: CDR1 LNHDA and CDR2 SQIVND (reference sequence). This CDR3 is 13 amino acids long. CDR3 sequence reads: CASQDREGDTQYF. The DNA of the CDR3 is TGTGCCAGCCAGGACAGGGAGGGAGATACGCAGTATTTT.

The chain combines TRBV6-5 with TRBJ1-1; D is possibly TRBD1 (5 bases). The V and J ends lost 7 bases and 1 base respectively, with 10 bases between them. The CDR3 consists of 13 residues. Germline V gene lookup returns CDR1 MNHEY and CDR2 SVGAGI. DNA for the CDR3: TGTGCCAGCAACGACAGACAGAACACTGAAGCTTTCTTT. The encoded protein is CASNDRQNTEAFF.

CDR3 DNA sequence: TGTGCCAGCAGTGATCAGGGGGCTGGGGGCACTGAAGCTTTCTTT. It yields the protein CASSDQGAGGTEAFF. The rearrangement joins TRBV6-5 to TRBJ1-1; TRBD1 agrees at 8 bases. V lost 5 bases and J lost 4; bases outside the gene matches: 9. The germline gives CDR1 MNHEY, CDR2 SVGAGI. The CDR3 covers 15 residues.

This clonotype was counted only a few times. V gene TRBV7-2 combines with J gene TRBJ2-1; no clear D. Trimming shortened V by 5 bases and J by 3 bases, and 11 bases separated the two germline ends. The CDR3 extends over 14 amino acids. From germline, CDR1 is SGHTA and CDR2 FQGNSA. CDR3 in DNA: TGTGCCAGCAGCCCTTCACACGTCTACAATGAGCAGTTCTTC. It encodes CASSPSHVYNEQFF.

This clonotype is medium-sized. The chain employs TRBV6-2 or TRBV6-3 and TRBJ1-2; D is uncertain. Germline CDR1 is MNHEY and CDR2 is SVGEGT. The CDR3 spans 14 residues. Trimming left V 0 bases short and J 4 bases short, with 9 bases between. The CDR3 coding sequence is TGTGCCAGCAGTTACTCTGACGGCATCTATGGCTACACCTTC. As protein: CASSYSDGIYGYTF.

The gene calls are TRBV6-5 and TRBJ1-1; perhaps TRBD1 as D (5 bases). Germline values: CDR1 MNHEY, CDR2 SVGAGI. With 0 bases removed from V and 3 bases from J, the gap between germline ends came to 17 bases. The CDR3 is 17 amino acids. Here the CDR3 reads CASSYSPGGGWYTEAFF. The CDR3 DNA follows: TGTGCCAGCAGTTACTCCCCCGGGGGGGGATGGTACACTGAAGCTTTCTTT.

This clonotype was picked up a small number of times. The V call is TRBV6-5, the J call TRBJ2-3, with TRBD2 matching 8 bases. The V segment lost 0 bases and the J segment 4 bases; nucleotides outside the gene matches: 6. Germline CDR1 MNHEY, CDR2 SVGAGI. This CDR3 contains 16 residues. The CDR3 loop is CASSYSRLAGSDTQYF. The DNA of the CDR3 is TGTGCCAGCAGTTACTCAAGGCTAGCGGGTTCAGATACGCAGTATTTT.

This clonotype showed up just a few times. The rearrangement joins TRBV27 to TRBJ1-2, with D tentatively TRBD1 (5 bases). Between the trimmed V and J ends, which lost 1 base and 4 bases, there was a span of 13 bases. The germline CDR1 and CDR2 sequences are MNHEY and SMNVEV (reference sequence). The CDR3 is made up of 15 amino acids. CDR3 residues: CASSLLGQGGYGYTF. The CDR3, as DNA: TGTGCCAGCAGTTTATTAGGGCAGGGCGGCTATGGCTACACCTTC.

The V and J genes are TRBV7-2 and TRBJ1-2, with D maybe TRBD1 (5 bases). CDR1 SGHTA and CDR2 FQGNSA come from the germline V gene. V lost 2 bases and J 8 bases, leaving 18 bases between the germline ends. CDR3 length: 15 residues. The CDR3 region has the DNA TGTGCCAGCAGCTTAAGGGACCCAGGGTCCTCCGGCTACACCTTC. As protein: CASSLRDPGSSGYTF.

The V and J genes are TRBV6-4 and TRBJ1-2; no clear D. The CDR3 runs 14 residues. V was cut by 5 bases and J by 2 bases, with 12 bases left in between. Germline CDR1 reads MRHNA; CDR2 reads SNTAGT. CDR3 nucleotide sequence: TGTGCCAGCAGTCCCTCCAGAGACAACTATGGCTACACCTTC. Translation gives CASSPSRDNYGYTF.

This clonotype was detected only a few times. V and J are TRBV6-6 and TRBJ2-7; a possible D gene is TRBD2 (5 bases). This CDR3 has 13 residues. Trimming removed 5 bases at V and 2 bases at J, with 10 bases between. Per the germline V gene, CDR1 is MNHNY and CDR2 is SVGAGI (reference sequence). The CDR3, as DNA: TGTGCCAGCAGTCCCGGCGGGCCCTACGAGCAGTACTTC. Its translation is CASSPGGPYEQYF.

V is TRBV5-4 and J is TRBJ2-2; tentatively, D is TRBD1 or TRBD2 (5 bases each). Germline CDR1 reads SGHNT; CDR2 reads YYREEE (reference sequence). V gave up 3 bases and J gave up 3 bases, with 12 bases separating them. The CDR3 consists of 15 residues. The CDR3 sequence: CASSSGTRDTGELFF. The DNA of the CDR3 is TGTGCCAGCAGCTCAGGGACCCGGGACACCGGGGAGCTGTTTTTT.

The chain recombines TRBV24-1 with TRBJ2-7; D might be TRBD1 (5 bases). Trimming took 6 bases from V and 0 from J, leaving 11 bases between them. Germline loops: CDR1 KGHDR, CDR2 SFDVKD. The CDR3 extends over 14 amino acids. The CDR3 DNA follows: TGTGCCACCAGTTCTGCAGGGCCCTCCTACGAGCAGTACTTC. Amino acid sequence: CATSSAGPSYEQYF.

The V call is TRBV19, the J call TRBJ2-3, with 9 bases matching TRBD2. The CDR3 spans 16 residues. Looked up from germline, CDR1 is LNHDA and CDR2 is SQIVND (reference sequence). V lost 6 bases, J lost 4 bases, and 11 bases stayed unmatched. This chain's CDR3 is CASSPEKRGVPDTQYF. CDR3 nucleotides: TGTGCCAGTAGCCCCGAGAAGCGGGGGGTCCCAGATACGCAGTATTTT.

The chain has TRBV19 and TRBJ1-1; D is ambiguous. Germline V gene lookup returns CDR1 LNHDA and CDR2 SQIVND (reference sequence). This CDR3 has 13 amino acids. Trimming took off 6 bases at V and 0 bases at J, with 8 bases between the two ends. CDR3 loop: CASRGSVNTEAFF. CDR3 coding DNA: TGTGCCAGTAGGGGATCGGTGAACACTGAAGCTTTCTTT.

This rearrangement joins TRBV7-6 to TRBJ1-1; 7 positions match TRBD1. With V trimmed by 3 bases and J by 11 bases, 3 bases remained unmatched. This CDR3 has 11 residues. Germline CDR1 and CDR2: SGHVS and FNYEAQ. CDR3 bases: TGTGCCAGCAGCTTGGACAGGAGGGCTTTCTTT. Protein product: CASSLDRRAFF.

Relative to its sample, this clonotype is medium-sized. The chain has TRBV29-1 and TRBJ2-1; 8 bases align to TRBD1. J was trimmed by 5 bases and V by 6 bases; bases with no gene match: 9. The CDR3 has 14 residues. CDR1 and CDR2 (germline): SQVTM, ANQGSEA. CDR3: CSVLRQGWDNEQFF. In nucleotides, the CDR3 is TGCAGCGTACTACGACAGGGGTGGGACAATGAGCAGTTCTTC.